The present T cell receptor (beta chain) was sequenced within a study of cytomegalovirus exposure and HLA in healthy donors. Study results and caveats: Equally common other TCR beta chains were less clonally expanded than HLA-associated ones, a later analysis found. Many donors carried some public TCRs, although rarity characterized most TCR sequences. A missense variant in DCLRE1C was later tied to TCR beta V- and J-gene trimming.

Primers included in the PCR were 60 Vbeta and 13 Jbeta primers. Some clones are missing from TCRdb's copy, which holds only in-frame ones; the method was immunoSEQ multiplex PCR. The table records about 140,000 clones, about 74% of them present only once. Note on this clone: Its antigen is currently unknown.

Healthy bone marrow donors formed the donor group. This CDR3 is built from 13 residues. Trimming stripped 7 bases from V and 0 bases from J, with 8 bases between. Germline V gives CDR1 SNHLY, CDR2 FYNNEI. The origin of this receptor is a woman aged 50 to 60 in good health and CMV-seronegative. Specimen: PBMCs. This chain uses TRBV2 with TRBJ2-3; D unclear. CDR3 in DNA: TGTGCCAGCAAGTCCGGGAGCACAGATACGCAGTATTTT. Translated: CASKSGSTDTQYF.